This TCR beta chain is from a study of CD8 T cells in ankylosing spondylitis. CDR3 length equals 14 residues. The junction had 3 bases not matched to a gene; V was cut back by 6 bases and J by 3 bases. The germline V gene has CDR1 SEHNR and CDR2 FQNEAQ (reference sequence). Using quantitative 5'-RACE with molecular barcodes, the authors made TCR beta libraries. One entry per CDR3 protein, called by TCRdb with MiXCR from the 5' RACE reads. The table includes fewer than 500,000 distinct CDR3 sequences, approximately 20% detected once. Study-wide results and caveats: Peripheral blood held disease-linked clones only at relatively low frequency, and these were CD8+. It appeared that ankylosing spondylitis blood was characterized by a TCR beta motif of several highly homologous variants. The study looked at matched synovial fluid samples from ankylosing spondylitis patients. Disease-linked clones were reported to be significantly enriched there.

Only a few counts were recorded for this clonotype. The antigen remains undetermined. This TCR derives from a male donor with ankylosing spondylitis. The sample was blood, either unsorted or a sorted T cell fraction (not recorded which). The gene calls are TRBV7-9 and TRBJ1-2; the match to TRBD1 covers 11 bases. The CDR3 protein is CASREGQGDYGYTF. The CDR3, as DNA: TGTGCCAGCAGGGAGGGACAGGGGGACTATGGCTACACCTTC.